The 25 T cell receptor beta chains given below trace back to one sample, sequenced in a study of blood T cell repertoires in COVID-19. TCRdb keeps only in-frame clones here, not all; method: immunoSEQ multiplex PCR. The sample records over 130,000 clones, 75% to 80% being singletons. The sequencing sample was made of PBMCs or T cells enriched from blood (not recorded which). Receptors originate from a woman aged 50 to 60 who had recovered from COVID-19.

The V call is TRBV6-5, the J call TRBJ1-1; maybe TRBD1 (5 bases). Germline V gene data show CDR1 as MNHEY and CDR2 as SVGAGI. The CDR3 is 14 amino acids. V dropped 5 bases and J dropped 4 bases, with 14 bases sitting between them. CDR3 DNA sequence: TGTGCCAGCAGTCCAGGGACTGGTGGCACTGAAGCTTTCTTT. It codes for CASSPGTGGTEAFF.

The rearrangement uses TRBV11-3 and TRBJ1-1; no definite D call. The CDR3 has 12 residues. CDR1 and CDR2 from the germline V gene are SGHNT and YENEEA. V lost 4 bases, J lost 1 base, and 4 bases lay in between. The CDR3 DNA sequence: TGTGCCAGCAGCTACGGGAACACTGAAGCTTTCTTT. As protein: CASSYGNTEAFF.

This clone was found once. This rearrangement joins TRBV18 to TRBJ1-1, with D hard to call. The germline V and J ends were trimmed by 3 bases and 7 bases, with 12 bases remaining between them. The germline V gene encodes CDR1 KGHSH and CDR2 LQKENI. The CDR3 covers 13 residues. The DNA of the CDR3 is TGTGCCAGCTCACCTTCCGGGGAGGGTGAAGCTTTCTTT. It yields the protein CASSPSGEGEAFF.

The CDR3 DNA sequence: TGCGCCAGCAGCCAGTTCGGAGGGGGCAACAGACAGCCCCAGCATTTT. Its translation is CASSQFGGGNRQPQHF. V gene TRBV4-1 combines with J gene TRBJ1-5; 7 positions match TRBD1. CDR1 is MGHRA and CDR2 is YSYEKL in the germline V gene. Trimming took 3 bases from V and 7 from J; bases not matched to a gene: 12. This CDR3 contains 16 residues.

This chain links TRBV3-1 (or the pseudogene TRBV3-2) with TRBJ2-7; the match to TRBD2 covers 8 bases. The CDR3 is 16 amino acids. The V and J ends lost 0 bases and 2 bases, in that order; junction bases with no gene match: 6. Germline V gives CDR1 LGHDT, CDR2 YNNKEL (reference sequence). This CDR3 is CASSQDQQRGTYEQYF. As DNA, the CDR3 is TGTGCCAGCAGCCAAGATCAGCAGCGGGGGACCTACGAGCAGTACTTC.

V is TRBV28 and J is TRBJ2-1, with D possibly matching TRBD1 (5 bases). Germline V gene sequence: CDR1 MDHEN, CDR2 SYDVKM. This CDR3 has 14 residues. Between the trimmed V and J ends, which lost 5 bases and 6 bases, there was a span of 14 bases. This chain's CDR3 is CASSLPQGFNEQFF. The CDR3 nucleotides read TGTGCCAGCAGTCTCCCCCAGGGTTTCAATGAGCAGTTCTTC.

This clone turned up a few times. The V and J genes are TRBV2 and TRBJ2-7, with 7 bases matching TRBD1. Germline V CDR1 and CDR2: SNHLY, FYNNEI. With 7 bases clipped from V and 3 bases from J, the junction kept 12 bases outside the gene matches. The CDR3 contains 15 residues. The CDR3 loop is CASKQFGQVNYEQYF. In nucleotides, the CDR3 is TGTGCCAGCAAGCAATTCGGACAGGTCAACTACGAGCAGTACTTC.

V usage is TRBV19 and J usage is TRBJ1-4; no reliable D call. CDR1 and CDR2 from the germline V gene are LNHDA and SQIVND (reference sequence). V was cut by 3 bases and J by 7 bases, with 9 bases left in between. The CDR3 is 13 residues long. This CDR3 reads CASSITRGEKLFF. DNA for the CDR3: TGTGCCAGTAGTATCACTAGAGGTGAAAAACTGTTTTTT.

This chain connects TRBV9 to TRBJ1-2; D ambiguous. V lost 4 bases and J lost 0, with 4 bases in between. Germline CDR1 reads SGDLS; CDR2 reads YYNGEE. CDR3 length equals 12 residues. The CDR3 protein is CASSYTNYGYTF. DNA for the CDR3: TGTGCCAGCAGCTATACTAACTATGGCTACACCTTC.

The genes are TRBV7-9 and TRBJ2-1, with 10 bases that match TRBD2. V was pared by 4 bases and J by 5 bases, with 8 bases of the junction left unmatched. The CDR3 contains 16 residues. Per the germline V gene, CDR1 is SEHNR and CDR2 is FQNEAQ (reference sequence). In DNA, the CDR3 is TGTGCCAGCAGCTCGAGGGGGACTAGCGTAGACAATGAGCAGTTCTTC. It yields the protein CASSSRGTSVDNEQFF.

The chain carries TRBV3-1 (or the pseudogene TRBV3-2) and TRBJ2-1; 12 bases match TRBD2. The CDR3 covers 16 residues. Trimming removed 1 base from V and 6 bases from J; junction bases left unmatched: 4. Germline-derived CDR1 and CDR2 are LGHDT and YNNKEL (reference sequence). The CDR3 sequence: CASSQGLAGVPNEQFF. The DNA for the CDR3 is TGTGCCAGCAGCCAAGGACTAGCGGGGGTCCCCAATGAGCAGTTCTTC.

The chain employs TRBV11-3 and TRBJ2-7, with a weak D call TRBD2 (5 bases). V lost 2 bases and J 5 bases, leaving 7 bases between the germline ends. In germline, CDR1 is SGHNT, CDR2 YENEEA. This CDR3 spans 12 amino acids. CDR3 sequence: CASSLRGDEQYF. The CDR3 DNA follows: TGTGCCAGCAGCTTACGGGGTGACGAGCAGTACTTC. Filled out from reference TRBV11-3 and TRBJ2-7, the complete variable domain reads EAGVVQSPRYKIIEKKQPVAFWCNPISGHNTLYWYLQNLGQGPELLIRYENEEAVDDSQLPKDRFSAERLKGVDSTLKIQPAELGDSAVYLCASSLRGDEQYFGPGTRLTVT.

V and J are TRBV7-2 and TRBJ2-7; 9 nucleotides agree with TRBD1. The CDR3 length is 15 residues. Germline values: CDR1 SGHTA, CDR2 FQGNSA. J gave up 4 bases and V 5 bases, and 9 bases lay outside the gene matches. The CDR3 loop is CASSQQGASGYEQYF. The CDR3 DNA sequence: TGTGCCAGCAGCCAACAGGGGGCGTCTGGGTACGAGCAGTACTTC.

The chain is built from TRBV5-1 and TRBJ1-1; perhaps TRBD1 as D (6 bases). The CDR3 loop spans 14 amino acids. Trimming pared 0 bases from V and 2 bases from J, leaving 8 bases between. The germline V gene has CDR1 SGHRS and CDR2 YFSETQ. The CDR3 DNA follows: TGCGCCAGCAGCTTGGTACAGGGTAACACTGAAGCTTTCTTT. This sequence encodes CASSLVQGNTEAFF.

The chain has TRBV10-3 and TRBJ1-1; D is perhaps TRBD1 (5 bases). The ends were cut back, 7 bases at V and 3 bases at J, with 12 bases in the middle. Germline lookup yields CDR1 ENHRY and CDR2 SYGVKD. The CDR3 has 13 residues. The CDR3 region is CAIIGGPDTEAFF. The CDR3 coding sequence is TGTGCCATCATCGGGGGTCCGGACACTGAAGCTTTCTTT.

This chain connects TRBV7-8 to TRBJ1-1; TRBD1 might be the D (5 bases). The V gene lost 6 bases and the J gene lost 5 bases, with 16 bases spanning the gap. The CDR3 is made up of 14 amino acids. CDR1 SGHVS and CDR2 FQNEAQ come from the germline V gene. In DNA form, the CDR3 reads TGTGCCAGCAGTTACCAGGGTGGGTCGACTGAAGCTTTCTTT. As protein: CASSYQGGSTEAFF.

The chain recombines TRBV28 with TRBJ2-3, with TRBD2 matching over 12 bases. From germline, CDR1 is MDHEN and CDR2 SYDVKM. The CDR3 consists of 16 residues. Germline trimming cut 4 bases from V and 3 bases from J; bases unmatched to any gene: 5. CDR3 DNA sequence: TGTGCCAGCAGTTCTCCCGGGACTAGCGGGACAGATACGCAGTATTTT. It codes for CASSSPGTSGTDTQYF.

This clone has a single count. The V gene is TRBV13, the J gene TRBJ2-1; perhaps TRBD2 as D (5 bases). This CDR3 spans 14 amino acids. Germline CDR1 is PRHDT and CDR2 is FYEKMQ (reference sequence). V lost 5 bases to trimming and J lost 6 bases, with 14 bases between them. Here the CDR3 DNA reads TGTGCCAGCAGCCCATTCGAGGGCATCAATGAGCAGTTCTTC. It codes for CASSPFEGINEQFF.

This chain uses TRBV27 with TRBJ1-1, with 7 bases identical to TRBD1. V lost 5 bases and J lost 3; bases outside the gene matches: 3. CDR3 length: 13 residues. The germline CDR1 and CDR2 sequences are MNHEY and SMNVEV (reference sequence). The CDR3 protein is CASSPTGHTEAFF. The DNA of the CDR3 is TGTGCCAGCAGTCCGACAGGGCACACTGAAGCTTTCTTT.

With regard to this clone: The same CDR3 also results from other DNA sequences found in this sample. The chain's CDR3 is CASSQRDRGGYTF. The DNA for the CDR3 is TGTGCCAGCAGCCAACGGGACAGGGGTGGCTACACCTTC. The V gene is TRBV3-1 (or the pseudogene TRBV3-2), the J gene TRBJ1-2; 10 bases agree with TRBD1. In germline, CDR1 is LGHDT, CDR2 YNNKEL (reference sequence). The CDR3 sequence is 13 residues long. Losses at the gene ends were 2 bases for V and 7 bases for J; bases not matched to a gene: 1.

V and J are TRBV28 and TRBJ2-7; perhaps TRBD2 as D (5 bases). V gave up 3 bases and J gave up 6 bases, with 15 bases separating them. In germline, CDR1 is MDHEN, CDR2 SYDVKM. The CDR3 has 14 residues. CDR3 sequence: CASSFVVGVGEQYF. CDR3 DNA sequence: TGTGCCAGCAGTTTCGTAGTGGGAGTGGGCGAGCAGTACTTC.

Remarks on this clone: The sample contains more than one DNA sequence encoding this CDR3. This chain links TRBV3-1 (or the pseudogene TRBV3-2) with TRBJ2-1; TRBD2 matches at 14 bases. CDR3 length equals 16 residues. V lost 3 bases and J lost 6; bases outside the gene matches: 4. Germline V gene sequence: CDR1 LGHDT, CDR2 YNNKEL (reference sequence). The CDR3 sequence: CASSHRLAGGVNEQFF. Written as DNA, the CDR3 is TGTGCCAGCAGCCATAGACTAGCGGGGGGGGTCAATGAGCAGTTCTTC.

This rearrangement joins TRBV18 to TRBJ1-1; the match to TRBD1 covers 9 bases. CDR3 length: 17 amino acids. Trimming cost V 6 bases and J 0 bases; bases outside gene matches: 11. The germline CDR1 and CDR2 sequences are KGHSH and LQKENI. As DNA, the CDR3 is TGTGCCAGCTCGCGAGGGACAGGGAGAATGCTGAACACTGAAGCTTTCTTT. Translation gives CASSRGTGRMLNTEAFF.

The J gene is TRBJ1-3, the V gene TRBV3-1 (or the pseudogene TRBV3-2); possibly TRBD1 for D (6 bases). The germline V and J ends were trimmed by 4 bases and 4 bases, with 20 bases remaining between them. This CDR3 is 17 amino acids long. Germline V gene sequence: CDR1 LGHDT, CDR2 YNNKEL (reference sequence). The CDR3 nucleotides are TGTGCCAGCAGCCGGGCCGGGGGGCTCGCTGGGGGAAACACCATATATTTT. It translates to CASSRAGGLAGGNTIYF.

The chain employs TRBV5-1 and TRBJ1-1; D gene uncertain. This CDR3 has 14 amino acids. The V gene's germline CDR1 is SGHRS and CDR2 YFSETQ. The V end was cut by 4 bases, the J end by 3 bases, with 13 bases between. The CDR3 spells CASSRVVGDTEAFF. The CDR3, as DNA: TGCGCCAGCAGCAGGGTGGTCGGGGACACTGAAGCTTTCTTT.